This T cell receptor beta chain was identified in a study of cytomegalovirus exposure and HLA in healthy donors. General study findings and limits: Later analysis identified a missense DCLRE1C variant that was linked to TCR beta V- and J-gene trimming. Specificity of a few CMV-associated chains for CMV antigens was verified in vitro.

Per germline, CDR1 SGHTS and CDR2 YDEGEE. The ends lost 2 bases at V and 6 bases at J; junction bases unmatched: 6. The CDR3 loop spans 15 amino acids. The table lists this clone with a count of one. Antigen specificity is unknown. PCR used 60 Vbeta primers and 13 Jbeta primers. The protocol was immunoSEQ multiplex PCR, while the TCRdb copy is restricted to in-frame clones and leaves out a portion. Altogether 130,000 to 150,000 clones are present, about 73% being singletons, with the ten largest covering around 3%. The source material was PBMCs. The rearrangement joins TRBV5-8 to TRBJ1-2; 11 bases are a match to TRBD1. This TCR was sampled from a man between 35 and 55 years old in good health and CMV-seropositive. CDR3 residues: CASSFRTGGTNGYTF. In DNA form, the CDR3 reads TGTGCCAGCAGCTTCCGGACAGGGGGCACGAATGGCTACACCTTC.